Listed below are T cell receptor beta chains from one sample, sequenced in a study of T cell responses to AZD1222 COVID-19 vaccine. The repertoire was sequenced with immunoSEQ multiplex PCR; TCRdb's copy has only in-frame clones and lacks some. The sample records approximately 110,000 clones, approximately 85% being singletons. The sequencing used peripheral blood, collected on day 0 of AZD1222 vaccination. These receptors all come from an adult in good health. Each CDR3 is given with its conserved first and last residue. The D gene is left open where the match is weak. Clone size is stated in some rows and not others, as once, few, many or a class when expanded.

D	size	V	J	DNA	CDR3
NA	few	TRBV10-3	TRBJ1-1	TGTGCCATCAGTGCGGTCAGGGCCGTAGGGTTGGACACTGAAGCTTTCTTT	CAISAVRAVGLDTEAFF
NA	few	TRBV5-1	TRBJ1-5	TGCGCCAGCAGCTCGGGAGGGGCAAATCAGCCCCAGCATTTT	CASSSGGANQPQHF
TRBD2	NA	TRBV7-9	TRBJ2-1	TGTGCCAGCAGCCCCTCCAGCGGGGGAGCAGTAAATGAGCAGTTCTTC	CASSPSSGGAVNEQFF
NA	NA	TRBV7-2	TRBJ2-3	TGTGCCAGTAGCTTCGACAGAAGCACAGATACGCAGTATTTT	CASSFDRSTDTQYF
NA	NA	TRBV7-9	TRBJ1-1	TGTGCCAGCAGCTTAGGGAACAGCGCTGAAGCTTTCTTT	CASSLGNSAEAFF
TRBD2	NA	TRBV5-4	TRBJ2-1	TGTGCCAGCAGCCCTAGCGGGGCCCCCTACAATGAGCAGTTCTTC	CASSPSGAPYNEQFF
NA	NA	TRBV5-5	TRBJ1-5	TGTGCCAGCAGCTTGGGGGGGCAGTTTAGCAATCAGCCCCAGCATTTT	CASSLGGQFSNQPQHF
NA	NA	TRBV19	TRBJ1-1	TGTGCCAGTAGTATCATTAGGGGAAAGAGGGAGACTGAAGCTTTCTTT	CASSIIRGKRETEAFF
NA	few	TRBV9	TRBJ2-5	TGTGCCAGCAGTAAGGGGTTCCAAGAGACCCAGTACTTC	CASSKGFQETQYF
NA	NA	TRBV6-6	TRBJ1-2	TGTGCCAACAGAGGGGCAGACTATGGCTACACCTTC	CANRGADYGYTF
NA	NA	TRBV7-8	TRBJ2-6	TGTGCCAGCAGCTTCCCTGGGGCCAACGTCCTGACTTTC	CASSFPGANVLTF
NA	NA	TRBV19	TRBJ2-7	TGTGCCAGTAGTACTTCCGGGACGGCTATTTACGAGCAGTACTTC	CASSTSGTAIYEQYF
TRBD1	NA	TRBV4-1	TRBJ1-2	TGCGCCAGCAGCCGCCATGGGAGGACAGGGACAACTAATAACTATGGCTACACCTTC	CASSRHGRTGTTNNYGYTF
TRBD1	NA	TRBV15	TRBJ1-4	TGTGCCACCAGCCCCTGGGACAGGGATGAAAAACTGTTTTTT	CATSPWDRDEKLFF
TRBD1	NA	TRBV24-1	TRBJ1-5	TGTGCCAACCTACTTAGACAGGGTCTCGAGCCCCAGCATTTT	CANLLRQGLEPQHF
NA	once	TRBV24-1	TRBJ1-1	TGTGCCACCGCCCTGGGGGGGGGTGAAGCTTTCTTT	CATALGGGEAFF
TRBD1	NA	TRBV3-1/TRBV3-2	TRBJ1-6	TGTGCCAGCAGCCTTGAGGGGACAGATAATTCACCCCTCCACTTT	CASSLEGTDNSPLHF
TRBD1	NA	TRBV28	TRBJ1-1	TGTGCCAGCAGTCTTGGGACAGGGGAGAAAAACACTGAAGCTTTCTTT	CASSLGTGEKNTEAFF
TRBD1	NA	TRBV19	TRBJ2-7	TGTGCCAGTAGTTCGGGACAGGGGTCTTACGAGCAGTACTTC	CASSSGQGSYEQYF
NA	once	TRBV4-1	TRBJ1-6	TGCGCCAGCAGCCAAGATCAGGGAAGCGCCGGAAGTTCACCCCTCCACTTT	CASSQDQGSAGSSPLHF
NA	NA	TRBV25-1	TRBJ2-2	TGTGCCAGCAGTGAAGCCACAGGAGACACCGGGGAGCTGTTTTTT	CASSEATGDTGELFF
NA	few	TRBV2	TRBJ1-1	TGTGCCAGCAGTGGAGACTGGAACACTGAAGCTTTCTTT	CASSGDWNTEAFF
NA	NA	TRBV5-4	TRBJ1-2	TGTGCCAGCAGCCCGTATACGGGTTCCAATCTAATGAACTATGGCTACACCTTC	CASSPYTGSNLMNYGYTF
TRBD1	few	TRBV6-5	TRBJ2-3	TGTGCCAGCAGTTGGGGGGGACAGGGTATAGCAGATACGCAGTATTTT	CASSWGGQGIADTQYF
TRBD2	NA	TRBV7-9	TRBJ2-3	TGTGCCAGCAGCGCCTTGGACGGGGGGGCAGATACGCAGTATTTT	CASSALDGGADTQYF
NA	NA	TRBV2	TRBJ2-7	TGTGCCAGCAGTGACGGCTACGAGCAGTACTTC	CASSDGYEQYF
NA	NA	TRBV6-2/TRBV6-3	TRBJ1-1	TGTGCCAGCAGTGCGGACGGACGAATGAACACTGAAGCTTTCTTT	CASSADGRMNTEAFF
TRBD2	NA	TRBV20-1	TRBJ2-1	TGCAGTGCTAGTCCCCGGACTAGCGGCTTTTCGTTCTTC	CSASPRTSGFSFF
NA	few	TRBV7-6	TRBJ1-3	TGTGCCAGCAGCTTAGGAGCAGAGGGGCGAGGAAACACCATATATTTT	CASSLGAEGRGNTIYF